These T cell receptor beta chains were read from a single sample in a study of T cells in Graves' hyperthyroidism and ophthalmopathy. TCRdb re-called the multiplex PCR reads through MiXCR, storing one row per CDR3 protein. In the table there are around 200,000 distinct CDR3 sequences, about 17% of which are singletons. The sequenced sample consisted of blood. The receptor set was obtained from a woman aged 45 to 65 with Graves' hyperthyroidism. Both conserved end residues are part of each CDR3. Clone size appears in some rows only: once, few, many, or a class for an expanded clone.

j_gene	abundance	v_gene	CDR3aa
TRBJ1-1	medium-sized	TRBV11-2	CAVTPKGPEAFF
TRBJ1-4	few	TRBV27	CASSDHPQGIQGPEKLFF
TRBJ1-6	many	TRBV6-2/TRBV6-3	CASSYSSWAGNSPLHF
TRBJ1-1	many	TRBV5-1	CASSLGGSDTEAFF
TRBJ2-2	few	TRBV6-4	CASSREGGLELFF
TRBJ1-1	many	TRBV7-9	CASSLPPQAPEAFF
TRBJ2-3	few	TRBV5-1	CASSLAWVAGGWDTQYF
TRBJ1-2	many	TRBV27	CASAPIGQTNYGYTF
TRBJ2-1	NA	TRBV13	CASSLEGAGDNEQFF
TRBJ2-7	NA	TRBV4-1	CASSQASGQSYEQYF
TRBJ2-2	NA	TRBV6-1	CASGVLAGASGELFF
TRBJ2-5	many	TRBV2	CASSDVTGGPETQYF
TRBJ1-2	many	TRBV2	CASRQGGNYGYTF
TRBJ1-4	NA	TRBV4-1	CASSRGTSNEKLFF
TRBJ1-6	many	TRBV6-4	CASSDSGGTPLHF
TRBJ2-5	many	TRBV3-1	CASSQPRLGETQYF
TRBJ1-3	hyperexpanded	TRBV6-1	CASLKHPGPGNTIYF
TRBJ2-6	few	TRBV6-1	CASRGYTSSGANVLTF
TRBJ1-5	many	TRBV7-8	CASSLGGGGPNQPQHF
TRBJ2-1	many	TRBV9	CASDTSGYNEQFF
TRBJ2-1	many	TRBV20-1	CSAREVLAGEDYNEQFF
TRBJ1-4	many	TRBV6-2/TRBV6-3	CASRSDRRLVKLFF
TRBJ2-7	many	TRBV7-9	CASSPAAAYEQYF
TRBJ1-2	few	TRBV7-6	CASSFDQTGFYGYTF
TRBJ2-2	few	TRBV4-1	CASCRGGPTGGELFF
TRBJ2-2	many	TRBV7-3	CASSLTTSTGELFF
TRBJ1-2	many	TRBV12-3/TRBV12-4	CASRPNRVGGYTF
TRBJ2-7	many	TRBV2	CASRTGLTYEQYF
TRBJ1-6	many	TRBV19	CASRTTGRSDSPLHF
TRBJ2-7	many	TRBV7-6	CASSSRQGLDEQYF
TRBJ2-7	NA	TRBV7-2	CASNLGGGDDEQYF
TRBJ1-2	many	TRBV6-5	CASSYQQGDNYGYTF
TRBJ2-1	many	TRBV7-3	CASSLMVSGGPSYNEQFF
TRBJ2-7	many	TRBV19	CASSLGGPRYEQYF
TRBJ2-3	many	TRBV29-1	CSVTGSGTDTQYF
TRBJ1-1	NA	TRBV7-9	CASSLGDPRGIEAFF
TRBJ2-3	many	TRBV12-3/TRBV12-4	CASSPRLITDTQYF
TRBJ1-2	many	TRBV3-1	CASSLSSTGYGYTF
TRBJ2-7	many	TRBV18	CASSIDFPYEQYF
TRBJ1-1	once	TRBV18	CASSRPPSEAFF
TRBJ1-2	many	TRBV7-9	CASSLDSGMDGYTF
TRBJ2-3	few	TRBV5-1	CASSPQTGSTDTQYF
TRBJ2-7	few	TRBV12-3/TRBV12-4	CASSFRTGSSEQYF
TRBJ2-7	many	TRBV28	CASSLGRGNSYEQYF
TRBJ2-2	many	TRBV20-1	CSARVRANTGELFF
TRBJ1-1	many	TRBV29-1	CSAIPTGDTEAFF
TRBJ2-3	many	TRBV29-1	CSVEMRRVGTDTQYF